Each of the 11 T cell receptor beta chains below was sequenced from the same sample in a study of blood T cell repertoires in COVID-19. Using immunoSEQ multiplex PCR, the repertoire was profiled, and TCRdb retains in-frame clones only, with some absent. This sample has hundreds of thousands of clones, with 86% found just once. The sample consisted of peripheral blood. These receptors all come from a woman aged 30 to 39 with active or convalescent COVID-19.

This sequence joins TRBV6-6 and TRBJ1-2; no firm D call. Trimming took off 3 bases at V and 4 bases at J, with 12 bases between the two ends. CDR3 size: 14 residues. Per the germline V gene, CDR1 is MNHNY and CDR2 is SVGAGI (reference sequence). The CDR3 reads CASSYRGGSYGYTF. Written as DNA, the CDR3 is TGTGCCAGCAGTTATCGGGGTGGGTCCTATGGCTACACCTTC.

The V and J genes are TRBV5-1 and TRBJ2-1; 8 positions agree with TRBD1. The CDR3 contains 14 residues. The germline CDR1 and CDR2 sequences are SGHRS and YFSETQ. After removal of 7 bases from V and 5 bases from J, the junction contained 8 bases not matched to a gene. In nucleotides, the CDR3 is TGCGCCAGCTCTAACAGGGGGTTAAACAATGAGCAGTTCTTC. Translation gives CASSNRGLNNEQFF. Drawing the rest from reference TRBV5-1 and TRBJ2-1, the complete variable domain is KAGVTQTPRYLIKTRGQQVTLSCSPISGHRSVSWYQQTPGQGLQFLFEYFSETQRNKGNFPGRFSGRQFSNSRSEMNVSTLELGDSALYLCASSNRGLNNEQFFGPGTRLTVL.

This chain uses TRBV6-5 with TRBJ2-2; 11 bases fit TRBD1. CDR3 length: 15 residues. Germline lookup yields CDR1 MNHEY and CDR2 SVGAGI. The junction had 9 bases not matched to a gene; V was cut back by 8 bases and J by 7 bases. This CDR3 is CASPPGQGVGGELFF. In nucleotides, the CDR3 is TGTGCCAGCCCACCGGGACAGGGGGTTGGCGGGGAGCTGTTTTTT.

This clone was recorded only once. This CDR3 is CASSITGTGVQETQYF. The CDR3 coding sequence is TGTGCCAGCAGCATCACCGGGACAGGAGTCCAAGAGACCCAGTACTTC. The chain couples TRBV7-9 to TRBJ2-5; the match to TRBD1 covers 8 bases. CDR1 and CDR2 (germline): SEHNR, FQNEAQ (reference sequence). With V trimmed by 5 bases and J by 1 base, 9 bases remained unmatched. This CDR3 is built from 16 residues.

The CDR3, as DNA: TGTGCCAGCAGCCCTGCATGGTTATCGTCGGGATACAATGAGCAGTTCTTC. Amino acids: CASSPAWLSSGYNEQFF. V is TRBV7-2 and J is TRBJ2-1; D is possibly TRBD2 (5 bases). CDR1 is SGHTA, CDR2 FQGNSA, per germline. The CDR3 is 17 residues long. The ends were cut back, 5 bases at V and 4 bases at J, with 21 bases in the middle.

The chain carries TRBV6-2 or TRBV6-3 and TRBJ1-5; TRBD1 is a possible D gene (6 bases). The CDR3 is made up of 14 amino acids. Germline CDR1 and CDR2: MNHEY and SVGEGT. V lost 2 bases, J lost 5 bases, and 10 bases lay in between. The CDR3 nucleotides are TGTGCCAGCAGTTACGACAGGTCCCATCAGCCCCAGCATTTT. This sequence encodes CASSYDRSHQPQHF.

This chain connects TRBV11-3 to TRBJ2-3; 7 bases fit TRBD2. J was trimmed by 5 bases and V by 1 base; bases with no gene match: 18. CDR3 length: 19 residues. Germline lookup yields CDR1 SGHNT and CDR2 YENEEA. In DNA form, the CDR3 reads TGTGCCAGCAGCTTAGGGGGCCCCTTTGGGGCGGGAGATGGAGATACGCAGTATTTT. Its translation is CASSLGGPFGAGDGDTQYF.

The rearrangement links TRBV18 to TRBJ2-1; 9 bases fit TRBD2. The CDR3 is 17 amino acids. Germline V gene data show CDR1 as KGHSH and CDR2 as LQKENI. Trimming cost V 1 base and J 7 bases; bases outside gene matches: 11. The CDR3 loop is CASSPRGVGGGENEQFF. The CDR3 DNA is TGTGCCAGCTCACCACGCGGTGTGGGCGGGGGGGAAAATGAGCAGTTCTTC. Full variable domain (remainder filled in from reference TRBV18 and TRBJ2-1): NAGVMQNPRHLVRRRGQEARLRCSPMKGHSHVYWYRQLPEEGLKFMVYLQKENIIDESGMPKERFSAEFPKEGPSILRIQQVVRGDSAAYFCASSPRGVGGGENEQFFGPGTRLTVL.

V is TRBV11-2 and J is TRBJ1-1; tentative D call: TRBD1 (5 bases). Germline V CDR1 and CDR2: SGHAT, FQNNGV. This CDR3 contains 16 residues. The V gene lost 6 bases and the J gene lost 2 bases, with 19 bases spanning the gap. CDR3 sequence (DNA): TGTGCCAGCAGACCCACTCCCAAGGGGCTAAACACTGAAGCTTTCTTT. This encodes CASRPTPKGLNTEAFF.

This clone was counted a single time. The chain recombines TRBV5-6 with TRBJ1-6; no reliable D call. V was clipped by 0 bases and J by 10 bases, with 5 bases between them. The CDR3 length is 12 residues. Germline CDR1 and CDR2: SGHDT and YYEEEE. CDR3 bases: TGTGCCAGCAGCTTGGCGAGCTCACCCCTCCACTTT. It translates to CASSLASSPLHF.

The rearrangement joins TRBV9 to TRBJ1-3; D is possibly TRBD1 (6 bases). V shed 3 bases and J shed 8 bases, with 15 bases lying between them. The CDR3 is 14 amino acids. In germline, CDR1 is SGDLS, CDR2 YYNGEE. CDR3 protein: CASSANTGLDTIYF. The CDR3 coding sequence is TGTGCCAGCAGCGCCAATACAGGGTTGGACACCATATATTTT.